A single TCR beta chain is shown here with its context. This clone occurred a few times. This receptor's antigen is unknown. The sample holds no much larger clone one base away, and base qualities are not on file. This sample is drawn from a study of control samples from healthy donors and cancer patients (dated by TCRdb to the early 2020s). From the cysteine up to the phenylalanine, the CDR3 has a length of 14 residues. Only CDR3 DNA remains: 42 bases, in frame from the first base. From a lookup of the germline V gene (reference sequence), CDR1 and CDR2 are WNHNN and SYGVQD. V loses 2 bases of germline sequence and J loses 3 bases, and the interval between the two ends is 10 bases. The method behind the library was the immunoSEQ multiplex PCR assay. The source is immuneACCESS, and TCRdb retained only in-frame sequences with V and J called. Part of the clones is not carried over; for the studies checked, unresolved V genes explain less than half of this, and the remainder is unexplained. The table for this sample lists about 59,000 clones; approximately 89% of them were counted only once. The top ten clonotypes cover 12% of the sample.

The sample was PBMCs. The receptor was isolated from a woman aged 55-70 years with lung cancer. The sequence links TRBV10-1 to TRBJ1-1; the best D guess is TRBD1, with 5 bases matching. The DNA is as follows: TGCGCCAGCAGTGAGACGGGGCAATACACTGAAGCTTTCTTT. The encoded protein is CASSETGQYTEAFF.